These 9 T cell receptor beta chains originate from one sample sequenced in a study of shared clonotypes between healthy human individuals. Measured with immunoSEQ multiplex PCR; TCRdb has only the in-frame clones, and not every one. Of some 2.1 million clones listed, 85% to 95% are singletons. The sample was naive CD4+ T cells sorted from blood. The subset denotes: CD45RA+ positively selected. The receptors shown here come from a man aged 18 to 35 in good health.

This chain uses TRBV6-5 with TRBJ2-4; perhaps TRBD1 as D (5 bases). Trimming removed 5 bases from V and 0 bases from J, with 11 bases in between. Germline lookup yields CDR1 MNHEY and CDR2 SVGAGI. The CDR3 extends over 15 amino acids. As DNA, the CDR3 is TGTGCCAGCAGTGCCTCAGGGCTAGCCAAAAACATTCAGTACTTC. Protein sequence: CASSASGLAKNIQYF.

In this sample, this clone turned up a few times. The CDR3 reads CASSTTGDYGYTF. The DNA of the CDR3 is TGTGCCAGTAGTACTACAGGGGACTATGGCTACACCTTC. The chain uses TRBV19 and TRBJ1-2; 7 bases agree with TRBD1. V shed 4 bases, J shed 3 bases, and the junction held 2 bases outside the gene matches. This CDR3 has 13 amino acids. CDR1 is LNHDA, CDR2 SQIVND, per germline (reference sequence).

This sequence joins TRBV7-9 and TRBJ1-4; 10 nucleotides line up with TRBD1. This CDR3 is 15 amino acids long. Germline CDR1 is SEHNR and CDR2 is FQNEAQ (reference sequence). V was clipped by 9 bases and J by 5 bases; unmatched bases: 9. This CDR3 reads CASSGTGVTNEKLFF. Here the CDR3 DNA reads TGTGCCAGTTCCGGGACAGGGGTCACCAATGAAAAACTGTTTTTT.

This chain links TRBV6-6 with TRBJ2-1; 8 bases map to TRBD1. The CDR3 runs 13 residues. Trimming cost V 7 bases and J 2 bases; bases outside gene matches: 1. Germline CDR1 and CDR2: MNHNY and SVGAGI (reference sequence). The CDR3 DNA sequence: TGTGCCAGCATACAGGGGGCCTACAATGAGCAGTTCTTC. Encoded protein: CASIQGAYNEQFF.

The V call is TRBV25-1, the J call TRBJ2-1; D might be TRBD1 or TRBD2, each matching 6 bases. The CDR3 covers 14 residues. Germline V CDR1 and CDR2: MGHDK, SYGVNS. V was shortened by 9 bases and J by 10 bases, with 22 bases between the two germline ends. CDR3 sequence: CARRNSAGEDEQFF. In DNA form, the CDR3 reads TGTGCCAGGCGTAACTCGGCAGGGGAGGACGAGCAGTTCTTC.

This chain links TRBV19 with TRBJ1-2; D ambiguous. Trimming took 4 bases from V and 8 from J, leaving 14 bases between them. This CDR3 region has 13 residues. Germline CDR1 reads LNHDA; CDR2 reads SQIVND (reference sequence). Here the CDR3 reads CASSTLSGAGYTF. The CDR3 DNA sequence: TGTGCCAGTAGTACCCTCTCCGGTGCCGGCTACACCTTC.

This chain links TRBV2 with TRBJ2-7; D might be TRBD1 (6 bases). Germline CDR1 SNHLY, CDR2 FYNNEI. The V end was cut by 7 bases, the J end by 2 bases, with 12 bases between. The CDR3 extends over 13 amino acids. The CDR3 region is CASNRQVPYEQYF. In nucleotides, the CDR3 is TGTGCCAGCAACCGACAGGTTCCCTACGAGCAGTACTTC. The whole variable domain, filled in from reference TRBV2 and TRBJ2-7, reads EPEVTQTPSHQVTQMGQEVILRCVPISNHLYFYWYRQILGQKVEFLVSFYNNEISEKSEIFDDQFSVERPDGSNFTLKIRSTKLEDSAMYFCASNRQVPYEQYFGPGTRLTVT.

As concerns this clone: Additional DNA sequences in this sample encode the identical CDR3. The chain joins TRBV7-9 to TRBJ2-1, with TRBD1 as a possible D gene (5 bases). Germline V gives CDR1 SEHNR, CDR2 FQNEAQ (reference sequence). Deletions cut 2 bases from V and 2 bases from J, with 7 bases between. This CDR3 has 14 residues. The CDR3, as DNA: TGTGCCAGCAGCTTAACAGGAACCTACAATGAGCAGTTCTTC. It yields the protein CASSLTGTYNEQFF.

The chain couples TRBV10-3 to TRBJ1-3; the match to TRBD1 covers 8 bases. This CDR3 has 15 residues. Unmatched junction bases numbered 3, after V lost 3 bases and J lost 2 bases. The V gene's germline CDR1 is ENHRY and CDR2 SYGVKD. CDR3 sequence reads: CAISEGQGTGNTIYF. In DNA form, the CDR3 reads TGTGCCATCAGTGAAGGACAGGGAACTGGAAACACCATATATTTT.